The next 2 T cell receptor beta chains were all read from a single sample in a study of CD8+ T cells in alopecia areata. The treatment was: oral pan-JAK inhibitor, 5-10 mg twice daily. Following RNA extraction, reverse transcription yielded cDNA that acted as the sequencing template. Method: immunoSEQ multiplex PCR; TCRdb's copy keeps in-frame clones and lacks some. The profile shows under 350,000 clones, 55% to 75% of them singletons. Sequences were derived from CD4+ T cells sorted from blood, sampled at week 24, from a patient treated with tofacitinib. These receptors were obtained from a human donor with alopecia areata.

The chain is built from TRBV2 and TRBJ1-1; D gene unclear. The CDR3 loop spans 9 amino acids. Germline V lookup: CDR1 SNHLY, CDR2 FYNNEI. Deletions cut 4 bases from V and 10 bases from J, with 4 bases between. As DNA, the CDR3 is TGTGCCAGCAGTGTGGGAGCTTTCTTT. Translating it yields CASSVGAFF. Full variable domain (outside the CDR3, taken from reference TRBV2 and TRBJ1-1): EPEVTQTPSHQVTQMGQEVILRCVPISNHLYFYWYRQILGQKVEFLVSFYNNEISEKSEIFDDQFSVERPDGSNFTLKIRSTKLEDSAMYFCASSVGAFFGQGTRLTVV.

The V and J genes are TRBV19 and TRBJ2-1, with a tentative D call TRBD1 (5 bases). The V gene's germline CDR1 is LNHDA and CDR2 SQIVND (reference sequence). This CDR3 is 13 amino acids long. Trimming left V 5 bases short and J 8 bases short, with 13 bases between. The CDR3 here is CASSLGPSDEQFF. The CDR3 DNA reads as TGTGCCAGTAGTTTGGGGCCTTCGGATGAGCAGTTCTTC. The whole variable domain, filled in from reference TRBV19 and TRBJ2-1, reads DGGITQSPKYLFRKEGQNVTLSCEQNLNHDAMYWYRQDPGQGLRLIYYSQIVNDFQKGDIAEGYSVSREKKESFPLTVTSAQKNPTAFYLCASSLGPSDEQFFGPGTRLTVL.